The next 14 T cell receptor beta chains were all read from a single sample in a study of blood T cell repertoires in COVID-19. TCRdb's copy holds only in-frame clones and misses some; the assay was immunoSEQ multiplex PCR. The table shows about 100,000 clones, with around four fifths occurring only once. The sample was peripheral blood. Every receptor here comes from a man aged 45-65 years with active or convalescent COVID-19.

This chain joins TRBV6-5 and TRBJ1-1; D is unresolved. The CDR3 has 13 residues. Looked up from germline, CDR1 is MNHEY and CDR2 is SVGAGI. Trimming cost V 4 bases and J 1 base, with 7 bases left between them. The CDR3 here is CASSFRQNTEAFF. CDR3 bases: TGTGCCAGCAGTTTTCGACAGAACACTGAAGCTTTCTTT.

V is TRBV27 and J is TRBJ2-2, with 12 positions matching TRBD2. After removal of 6 bases from V and 6 bases from J, the junction contained 2 bases not matched to a gene. The CDR3 has 14 residues. The V gene's germline CDR1 is MNHEY and CDR2 SMNVEV (reference sequence). The CDR3 here is CASSPSGRAGELFF. CDR3 nucleotides: TGTGCCAGCAGCCCTAGCGGGAGGGCCGGGGAGCTGTTTTTT.

This clone was detected once. The gene calls are TRBV6-1 and TRBJ1-1; D is ambiguous. V was pared by 3 bases and J by 4 bases, with 9 bases between. CDR3 size: 13 residues. From germline, CDR1 is MNHNS and CDR2 SASEGT. The CDR3 spells CASSDTPVTEAFF. The CDR3 bases are TGTGCCAGCAGTGACACCCCGGTCACTGAAGCTTTCTTT.

This chain joins TRBV6-6 and TRBJ1-5; no reliable D call. Germline assignment: CDR1 MNHNY and CDR2 SVGAGI (reference sequence). There are 17 residues in the CDR3. V lost 5 bases, J lost 0 bases, and 17 bases lay in between. CDR3 sequence reads: CASSPSFTASSNQPQHF. The CDR3 DNA reads as TGTGCCAGCAGTCCAAGTTTCACAGCCTCTAGCAATCAGCCCCAGCATTTT.

The genes are TRBV5-1 and TRBJ2-6; D remains ambiguous. Trimming took off 0 bases at V and 2 bases at J, with 9 bases between the two ends. Germline V CDR1 and CDR2: SGHRS, YFSETQ. This CDR3 contains 16 residues. Here the CDR3 reads CASSLDQTPGANVLTF. The CDR3 DNA reads as TGCGCCAGCAGCTTGGATCAGACACCTGGGGCCAACGTCCTGACTTTC.

The rearrangement uses TRBV6-2 or TRBV6-3 and TRBJ2-7; TRBD2 aligns across 8 bases. Germline loops: CDR1 MNHEY, CDR2 SVGEGT. V was clipped by 4 bases and J by 4 bases; unmatched bases: 9. The length of the CDR3 is 15 residues. The CDR3 bases are TGTGCCAGCAGTTTGGGAGCGGGAGCCCCTTACGAGCAGTACTTC. Protein sequence: CASSLGAGAPYEQYF.

The gene calls are TRBV24-1 and TRBJ2-2; 8 nucleotides agree with TRBD1. J gave up 4 bases and V 0 bases, and 6 bases lay outside the gene matches. CDR3 length: 17 amino acids. Per the germline V gene, CDR1 is KGHDR and CDR2 is SFDVKD. The CDR3 region is CATSDLGQGTATGELFF. CDR3 nucleotide sequence: TGTGCCACCAGTGATTTGGGACAGGGAACGGCCACCGGGGAGCTGTTTTTT.

This chain joins TRBV19 and TRBJ2-1; 8 nucleotides line up with TRBD2. This CDR3 comprises 15 residues. With V trimmed by 7 bases and J by 4 bases, 9 bases remained unmatched. CDR1 and CDR2 from the germline V gene are LNHDA and SQIVND (reference sequence). CDR3 bases: TGTGCCAGTAAAAGCGGGAGAAGTTCTTACAATGAGCAGTTCTTC. Translation: CASKSGRSSYNEQFF.

The genes are TRBV6-5 and TRBJ1-1, with a tentative D call TRBD1 (6 bases). V shed 10 bases and J shed 3 bases, with 15 bases lying between them. The CDR3 is 13 amino acids. CDR1 and CDR2 from the germline V gene are MNHEY and SVGAGI. CDR3 protein: CATQQGGYTEAFF. CDR3 sequence (DNA): TGTGCCACCCAACAGGGTGGGTACACTGAAGCTTTCTTT.

The chain is built from TRBV28 and TRBJ1-1; 7 nucleotides agree with TRBD1. The CDR3 is 15 amino acids. Germline lookup yields CDR1 MDHEN and CDR2 SYDVKM. The V and J ends lost 5 bases and 4 bases, in that order; junction bases with no gene match: 10. CDR3 DNA: TGTGCCAGCAGTCCGGGGGACAGCCTGGGCACTGAAGCTTTCTTT. Translation gives CASSPGDSLGTEAFF.

The table lists this clone with a count of one. The chain combines TRBV12-2 with TRBJ2-7; no DNA check was done on the table's D call, TRBD1. TRBV12-2 is recorded as a pseudogene. The CDR3 has 18 residues. CDR3 loop: CASRLGLDREGERYEQYF. The CDR3 DNA reads TGTGCAAGTCGCTTAGGTCTGGACAGGGAAGGGGAGAGGTACGAGCAGTACTTC.

The J gene is TRBJ1-5, the V gene TRBV5-1; D is possibly TRBD1 (6 bases). The CDR3 contains 15 residues. Germline assignment: CDR1 SGHRS and CDR2 YFSETQ. Deletions cut 4 bases from V and 0 bases from J, with 11 bases between. The CDR3 reads CASSEQGHSNQPQHF. CDR3 sequence (DNA): TGCGCCAGCAGCGAACAGGGTCATAGCAATCAGCCCCAGCATTTT.

J is TRBJ1-6 and V is TRBV30; D gene unclear. Trimming shortened V by 3 bases and J by 0 bases, and 6 bases separated the two germline ends. The CDR3 loop spans 14 amino acids. Germline values: CDR1 GTSNPN, CDR2 SVGIG (reference sequence). DNA of the CDR3: TGTGCCTGGAGGGTGAGCTCCTATAATTCACCCCTCCACTTT. Its protein product is CAWRVSSYNSPLHF.

The chain links TRBV7-8 to TRBJ1-5; D gene uncertain. This CDR3 has 12 amino acids. CDR1 is SGHVS and CDR2 is FQNEAQ in the germline V gene. Trimming pared 5 bases from V and 4 bases from J, leaving 6 bases between. In nucleotides, the CDR3 is TGTGCCAGCAGCCGACCGAATCAGCCCCAGCATTTT. It translates to CASSRPNQPQHF.